The 9 T cell receptor beta chains in this list originate from one sample, sequenced in a study of blood T cell repertoires in COVID-19. Profiled with immunoSEQ multiplex PCR; TCRdb holds only in-frame clones, not every one. The sample lists roughly 380,000 clones, more than 70% occurring once. The sequencing sample was made of peripheral blood. These receptors originate from a woman aged 55-70 years with COVID-19, enrolled during active disease.

J is TRBJ1-2 and V is TRBV7-3; 7 bases line up with TRBD1. V dropped 0 bases and J dropped 5; count of bases not matched to a gene: 12. This CDR3 has 17 amino acids. The germline gives CDR1 SGHTA, CDR2 FQGTGA. This CDR3 is CASSLTAGGPRLYGYTF. In nucleotides, the CDR3 is TGTGCCAGCAGCTTAACGGCAGGGGGGCCTCGCCTATATGGCTACACCTTC. The entire variable domain, with the rest obtained from reference TRBV7-3 and TRBJ1-2, is as follows: GAGVSQTPSNKVTEKGKYVELRCDPISGHTALYWYRQSLGQGPEFLIYFQGTGAADDSGLPNDRFFAVRPEGSVSTLKIQRTERGDSAVYLCASSLTAGGPRLYGYTFGSGTRLTVV.

The chain uses TRBV18 and TRBJ2-1, with 13 positions matching TRBD2. This CDR3 is 17 amino acids long. The V segment lost 1 base and the J segment 7 bases; nucleotides outside the gene matches: 7. The germline gives CDR1 KGHSH, CDR2 LQKENI. CDR3 region: CASSPRTSGGQGNEQFF. The CDR3 bases are TGTGCCAGCTCACCACGGACTAGCGGGGGTCAGGGGAATGAGCAGTTCTTC.

This chain connects TRBV7-9 to TRBJ1-2; maybe TRBD1 (6 bases). The V gene's germline CDR1 is SEHNR and CDR2 FQNEAQ (reference sequence). V was cut by 5 bases and J by 8 bases, with 12 bases left in between. This CDR3 is 12 amino acids long. This CDR3 reads CASSPLGAGYTF. CDR3 DNA: TGTGCCAGCAGCCCGCTGGGGGCGGGCTACACCTTC.

The chain uses TRBV19 and TRBJ2-1, with 8 bases aligning to TRBD2. Germline CDR1 LNHDA, CDR2 SQIVND (reference sequence). J was trimmed by 10 bases and V by 7 bases; bases with no gene match: 9. The CDR3 is 13 residues long. The CDR3 DNA reads TGTGCCAGTATTCCGGGACTAGGAGGCGAGCAGTTCTTC. Translating it yields CASIPGLGGEQFF. Full variable domain (remainder filled in from reference TRBV19 and TRBJ2-1): DGGITQSPKYLFRKEGQNVTLSCEQNLNHDAMYWYRQDPGQGLRLIYYSQIVNDFQKGDIAEGYSVSREKKESFPLTVTSAQKNPTAFYLCASIPGLGGEQFFGPGTRLTVL.

The chain has TRBV7-2 and TRBJ1-5, with a tentative D call TRBD1 (5 bases). The V end was cut by 2 bases, the J end by 6 bases, with 8 bases between. Germline-derived CDR1 and CDR2 are SGHTA and FQGNSA. This CDR3 is 13 amino acids long. The CDR3 DNA reads TGTGCCAGCAGCTTACAGGGAGGTCAGCCCCAGCATTTT. Residues: CASSLQGGQPQHF.

The V call is TRBV27, the J call TRBJ1-4, with D possibly TRBD1 on 6 matching bases. Germline V gene lookup returns CDR1 MNHEY and CDR2 SMNVEV (reference sequence). The ends were cut back, 5 bases at V and 1 base at J, with 14 bases in the middle. The length of the CDR3 is 16 residues. CDR3 sequence: CASSPGHKITNEKLFF. In DNA form, the CDR3 reads TGTGCCAGCAGTCCGGGACATAAAATAACTAATGAAAAACTGTTTTTT.

V and J are TRBV5-1 and TRBJ1-2; D gene unclear. V was trimmed by 0 bases and J by 0 bases, leaving 6 bases between them. The CDR3 covers 14 residues. In germline, CDR1 is SGHRS, CDR2 YFSETQ. This chain's CDR3 is CASSLGQSNYGYTF. In nucleotides, the CDR3 is TGCGCCAGCAGCTTGGGGCAGTCTAACTATGGCTACACCTTC.

The chain is built from TRBV6-2 or TRBV6-3 and TRBJ1-1; 7 bases line up with TRBD1. V shed 5 bases and J 7 bases; nucleotides not matched to a gene: 4. The CDR3 spans 12 residues. Germline CDR1 is MNHEY and CDR2 is SVGEGT. CDR3 sequence (DNA): TGTGCCAGCAGTACGACAGGGCTTGAAGCTTTCTTT. This sequence encodes CASSTTGLEAFF.

The chain uses TRBV13 and TRBJ1-4, with 7 nucleotides matching TRBD1. With V trimmed by 5 bases and J by 8 bases, 8 bases remained unmatched. CDR3 length: 14 amino acids. Germline assignment: CDR1 PRHDT and CDR2 FYEKMQ (reference sequence). CDR3 coding DNA: TGTGCCAGCAGCCCGGGGACAGTTCGAGAAAAACTGTTTTTT. Residues: CASSPGTVREKLFF.